This is a list of T cell receptor beta chains from one sample in a study of shared clonotypes between healthy human individuals. Libraries were prepared by immunoSEQ multiplex PCR; TCRdb keeps only in-frame clonotypes and omits some of them. The sample has 2 million to 3 million clones, 80% to 95% seen once. The sequenced sample was naive CD4+ T cells from PBMCs. All receptors come from a man younger than 30 in good health. Some clones in this sample may be carry-over from other donors' samples. The CDR3 runs from the conserved cysteine through the conserved F or W. Rows give clone size only sometimes, using once, few, many, or a class for an expanded clone.

cdr3_length	clone_size	j_call	v_call	cdr3_aa
15	once	TRBJ2-1	TRBV4-1	CASSQVDREGSGQFF
15	NA	TRBJ2-3	TRBV5-1	CASTHSGAFTDTQYF
16	NA	TRBJ2-2	TRBV2	CASSPGDRGNTGELFF
15	NA	TRBJ1-1	TRBV5-5	CASRGTGTGNTEAFF
17	NA	TRBJ2-1	TRBV30	CAWSVIGYRALNYEQFF
15	NA	TRBJ2-1	TRBV28	CASSSLAEPYNEQFF
14	NA	TRBJ1-1	TRBV10-3	CAIRPGTDNTEAFF
14	NA	TRBJ1-1	TRBV9	CASSGYRGATEAFF
14	NA	TRBJ2-7	TRBV7-9	CASSFATVAYEQYF
15	NA	TRBJ2-3	TRBV7-8	CASSSDRASTDTQYF
15	once	TRBJ2-5	TRBV7-2	CASSLDSSGSREQYF
16	NA	TRBJ2-2	TRBV5-1	CASSPGTSGRSGELFF
13	NA	TRBJ2-3	TRBV5-6	CASSLVGTDTQYF
14	NA	TRBJ1-3	TRBV7-2	CASSLAGSGNTIYF
13	NA	TRBJ2-5	TRBV2	CASSALPQETQYF
15	NA	TRBJ2-7	TRBV6-1	CASTEHMQSSYEQYF
14	NA	TRBJ2-5	TRBV28	CASSPGGRQETQYF
13	NA	TRBJ1-5	TRBV5-6	CASSQAPHQPQHF
15	NA	TRBJ2-2	TRBV29-1	CSVEAQGGNTGELFF
17	NA	TRBJ1-2	TRBV4-2	CASSQGNGQGVGYGYTF
13	NA	TRBJ2-1	TRBV11-2	CASSLDRTDEQFF
13	once	TRBJ2-7	TRBV4-3	CASSRTLTYEQYF
12	NA	TRBJ1-2	TRBV28	CASIGGNYGYTF
16	NA	TRBJ2-5	TRBV4-2	CASSQDPGLAEETQYF
17	NA	TRBJ2-1	TRBV15	CATSREGDPLGLGEQFF
14	NA	TRBJ2-1	TRBV19	CASSIVAGSNEQFF
14	NA	TRBJ1-1	TRBV6-6	CASSTTGANTEAFF
15	NA	TRBJ2-1	TRBV5-4	CASSLSRGLYNEQFF
14	NA	TRBJ1-5	TRBV19	CASSPRGLNQPQHF
16	NA	TRBJ1-2	TRBV7-2	CASSLGTGTANYGYTF
14	NA	TRBJ2-2	TRBV9	CASSGNANTGELFF
12	NA	TRBJ2-4	TRBV7-2	CASSLTGNIQYF
14	NA	TRBJ2-5	TRBV19	CASSRDRKEETQYF
15	NA	TRBJ2-3	TRBV4-3	CASSQRGLSTDTQYF
20	NA	TRBJ2-1	TRBV27	CASSLSGLAGARRQGNEQFF
15	NA	TRBJ2-7	TRBV19	CASSIRRAGSYEQYF
14	NA	TRBJ2-3	TRBV6-5	CASSYSTVTDTQYF
15	once	TRBJ1-3	TRBV6-5	CASSYLEPAYGTIYF
13	NA	TRBJ2-3	TRBV7-8	CASSPSGTDTQYF